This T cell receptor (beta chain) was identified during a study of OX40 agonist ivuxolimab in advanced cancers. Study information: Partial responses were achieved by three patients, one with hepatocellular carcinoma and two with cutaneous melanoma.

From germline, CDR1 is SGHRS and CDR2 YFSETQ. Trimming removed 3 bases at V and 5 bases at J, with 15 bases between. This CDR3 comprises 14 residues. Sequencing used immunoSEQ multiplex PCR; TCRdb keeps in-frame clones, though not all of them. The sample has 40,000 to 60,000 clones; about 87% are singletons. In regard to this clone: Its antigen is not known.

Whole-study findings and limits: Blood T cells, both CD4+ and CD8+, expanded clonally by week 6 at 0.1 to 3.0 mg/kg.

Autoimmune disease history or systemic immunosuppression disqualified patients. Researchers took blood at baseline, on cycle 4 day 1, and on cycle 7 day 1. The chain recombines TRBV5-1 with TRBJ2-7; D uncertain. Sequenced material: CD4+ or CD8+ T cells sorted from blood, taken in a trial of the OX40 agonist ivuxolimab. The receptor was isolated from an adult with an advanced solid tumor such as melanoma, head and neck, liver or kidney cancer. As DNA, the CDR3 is TGCGCCAGCAGCTCCCCCGAAAGGGTACACGAGCAGTACTTC. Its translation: CASSSPERVHEQYF.